These 3 T cell receptor beta chains originate from one sample sequenced in a study of blood T cell repertoires in COVID-19 (TCRdb year 2020). Receptors were amplified or captured by the immunoSEQ multiplex PCR assay. As stored in TCRdb, this immuneACCESS dataset retains in-frame rearrangements with V and J assigned. A fraction of the clones does not appear; measured against another copy, unresolved V genes explain less than half of the discrepancy, and the remainder lacks a known reason. This sample holds approximately 300,000 clones; approximately 90% were observed only once. The top ten hold under 11% of the sample. The specimen was PBMCs or T cells enriched from blood (not recorded which). The receptors here all came from a young woman who had recovered from COVID-19.

The table lists this clone with a few counts. The sample has other DNA sequences that encode this CDR3 too. V usage is TRBV7-9 and J usage is TRBJ2-5; 7 bases agree with TRBD2. The CDR3 contains 14 residues. V was clipped by 0 bases and J by 2 bases; unmatched bases: 0. Looked up from germline, CDR1 is SEHNR and CDR2 is FQNEAQ (reference sequence). CDR3 coding DNA: TGTGCCAGCAGCTTAGCGGGGGGGCAAGAGACCCAGTACTTC. Amino acids: CASSLAGGQETQYF.

The V gene is TRBV12-3 or TRBV12-4, the J gene TRBJ2-5; 10 bases agree with TRBD1. The V gene end was trimmed by 5 bases and the J gene end by 5 bases; junction bases not matched to a gene: 2. The CDR3 is made up of 13 amino acids. CDR3 DNA sequence: TGTGCCAGCAGTCGGGGACAGGGGGAGACCCAGTACTTC. Encoded protein: CASSRGQGETQYF.

This sequence joins TRBV5-8 and TRBJ2-1; 11 bases are a match to TRBD2. Trimming removed 1 base from V and 0 bases from J; junction bases left unmatched: 6. Germline lookup yields CDR1 SGHTS and CDR2 YDEGEE. The CDR3 consists of 18 residues. CDR3 residues: CASSLTTSGGSSYNEQFF. The CDR3 region has the DNA TGTGCCAGCAGCTTGACCACTAGCGGGGGAAGCTCCTACAATGAGCAGTTCTTC.